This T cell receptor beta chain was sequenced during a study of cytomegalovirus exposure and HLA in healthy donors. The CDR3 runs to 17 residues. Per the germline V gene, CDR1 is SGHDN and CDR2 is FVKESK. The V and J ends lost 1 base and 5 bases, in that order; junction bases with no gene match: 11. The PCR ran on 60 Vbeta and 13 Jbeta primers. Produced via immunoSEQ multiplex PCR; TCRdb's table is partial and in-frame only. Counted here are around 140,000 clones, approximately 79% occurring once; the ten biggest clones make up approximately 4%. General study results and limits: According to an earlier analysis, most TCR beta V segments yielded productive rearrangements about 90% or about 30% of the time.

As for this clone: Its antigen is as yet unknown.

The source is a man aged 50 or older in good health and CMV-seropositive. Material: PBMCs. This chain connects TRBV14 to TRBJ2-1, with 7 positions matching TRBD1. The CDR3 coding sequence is TGTGCCAGCAGCCAAGGGATGGGCAGGGGGTTCAACAATGAGCAGTTCTTC. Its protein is CASSQGMGRGFNNEQFF.